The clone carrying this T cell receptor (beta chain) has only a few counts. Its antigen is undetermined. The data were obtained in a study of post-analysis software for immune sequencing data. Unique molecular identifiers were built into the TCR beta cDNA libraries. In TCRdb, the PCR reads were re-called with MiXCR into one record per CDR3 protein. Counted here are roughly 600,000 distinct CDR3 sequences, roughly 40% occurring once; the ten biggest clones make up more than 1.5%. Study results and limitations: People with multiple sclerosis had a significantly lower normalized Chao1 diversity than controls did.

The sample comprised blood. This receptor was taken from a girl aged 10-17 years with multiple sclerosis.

This CDR3 is CASSLTGPAYNEQFF. CDR3 coding DNA: TGTGCCAGCAGCCTTACAGGCCCTGCCTACAATGAGCAGTTCTTC. This sequence joins TRBV3-1 and TRBJ2-1; tentative D call: TRBD1 (5 bases). Per germline, CDR1 LGHDT and CDR2 YNNKEL (reference sequence). Trimming took off 4 bases at V and 2 bases at J, with 12 bases between the two ends. The CDR3 sequence is 15 residues long.